The rows below give T cell receptor beta chains drawn from one sample of a study of cytomegalovirus exposure and HLA in healthy donors. The method was immunoSEQ multiplex PCR; TCRdb's version includes in-frame clones alone and lacks a portion of them. The table has some 89,000 clones, more than 80% seen once. Sequencing was carried out using PBMCs. The receptors were sampled from a woman aged 30 to 39 in good health and CMV-seronegative. The CDR3 runs from the conserved cysteine through the conserved F or W. A D gene is named only where the DNA matches it firmly. Expanded clones get a size class; other rows say once, few or many, or leave the size out.

size	J	D	V	DNA	CDR3
-	TRBJ1-1	-	TRBV11-2	TGTGCCAGCAGTCAGGGCTCCAACACTGAAGCTTTCTTT	CASSQGSNTEAFF
-	TRBJ2-7	-	TRBV2	TGTGCCAGCAGGGGGGGGGCGGCCAGCTCCTACGAGCAGTACTTC	CASRGGAASSYEQYF
-	TRBJ2-1	TRBD2	TRBV6-1	TGTGCCAGCAGTGAAAACCCCCTAGCGGGAGTCGGTGAGCAGTTCTTC	CASSENPLAGVGEQFF
-	TRBJ2-1	-	TRBV6-5	TGTGCCAGCACCCCGGGACAAAACAATGAGCAGTTCTTC	CASTPGQNNEQFF
-	TRBJ1-2	-	TRBV6-9	TGTGCCAGCAGTCCTGACAGGAATGGCTACACCTTC	CASSPDRNGYTF
-	TRBJ1-2	-	TRBV19	TGTGCCAGTCAGGAGCGGGGCAGGGACTATGGCTACACCTTC	CASQERGRDYGYTF
-	TRBJ1-1	-	TRBV28	TGTGCCAGCAGTAGCTCGGCGGGTCTCCCGAACACTGAAGCTTTCTTT	CASSSSAGLPNTEAFF
-	TRBJ1-5	-	TRBV25-1	TGTGCCAGCAGTGAAGGAGGGTACGGCAATCAGCCCCAGCATTTT	CASSEGGYGNQPQHF
-	TRBJ1-5	TRBD1	TRBV5-5	TGTGCCAGCAGCCCGACAGGGGGCGCCGGTCAGCCCCAGCATTTT	CASSPTGGAGQPQHF
-	TRBJ2-1	TRBD2	TRBV5-8	TGTGCCAGCAGCTTGGTGGGGGGTTGGGGGAGGGACTACAATGAGCAGTTCTTC	CASSLVGGWGRDYNEQFF
-	TRBJ2-1	-	TRBV7-2	TGTGCCAGCAGCCTCGTTTCGGAGCTCAATGAGCAGTTCTTC	CASSLVSELNEQFF
once	TRBJ2-1	TRBD2	TRBV5-4	TGTGCCAGCAGCCTGGGACTAGCGGGGGTGAATGAGCAGTTCTTC	CASSLGLAGVNEQFF
-	TRBJ2-1	TRBD2	TRBV19	TGTGCCTCGTCCACGGGAGCGGGGTGGAATGAGCAGTTCTTC	CASSTGAGWNEQFF
-	TRBJ1-5	TRBD1	TRBV5-4	TGTGCCAGCAGCGCAGACAGGGGGAATCAGCCCCAGCATTTT	CASSADRGNQPQHF
-	TRBJ1-5	TRBD1	TRBV19	TGTGCCAGTAGGATGGAGGGGGCATTGAGCAATCAGCCCCAGCATTTT	CASRMEGALSNQPQHF
few	TRBJ1-5	-	TRBV28	TGTGCCAGCAGAATCGGGACACCCAATCAGCCCCAGCATTTT	CASRIGTPNQPQHF
-	TRBJ1-1	TRBD1	TRBV6-1	TGTGCCAGCAAAAGAGGAGACAGGGGAGGAACTGAAGCTTTCTTT	CASKRGDRGGTEAFF
once	TRBJ2-7	TRBD2	TRBV27	TGTGCCAGCAGTTTCCGCGGGAGGGCCTACGAGCAGTACTTC	CASSFRGRAYEQYF
-	TRBJ2-3	-	TRBV10-3	TGTGCCATCAGCGCTACCACAGGGACAGATACGCAGTATTTT	CAISATTGTDTQYF
once	TRBJ1-1	-	TRBV19	TGTGCCAGTAGTATAGTCTTCCGACAGAAGGACACTGAAGCTTTCTTT	CASSIVFRQKDTEAFF
-	TRBJ1-2	-	TRBV6-5	TGTGCCAGCAGTTACACGGCTTTGACAAACTATGGCTACACCTTC	CASSYTALTNYGYTF
few	TRBJ2-7	TRBD2	TRBV7-3	TGTGCCAGCAGCCCAAACCCCGACCGGACTAGCGGGATAGCCGAGCAGTACTTC	CASSPNPDRTSGIAEQYF
-	TRBJ2-1	TRBD1	TRBV6-1	TGTGCCAGCAGTGTAGGACAGGGGGGCTCCTACAATGAGCAGTTCTTC	CASSVGQGGSYNEQFF
-	TRBJ2-3	-	TRBV9	TGTGCCACCGACGTCGCCCCATCCTACAGGTCCCCCTCTCATACGCAGTATTTT	CATDVAPSYRSPSHTQYF
few	TRBJ1-5	-	TRBV2	TGTGCCAGCAGCGTAACAGGAGTTGGCAAGCCCCAGCATTTT	CASSVTGVGKPQHF
-	TRBJ2-7	TRBD2	TRBV7-9	TGTTCCAGCAGCCGAAGGACTAGCGGGTGGGATCGGTCCTACGAGCAGTACTTC	CSSSRRTSGWDRSYEQYF
-	TRBJ2-2	-	TRBV19	TGTGCCAGTAGTATCATCTCGGGGAACACCGGGGAGCTGTTTTTT	CASSIISGNTGELFF
-	TRBJ2-1	TRBD2	TRBV6-4	TGTGCCAGCAGTGACCCGGGAGGGTTTTCGGCGTCCAATGAGCAGTTCTTC	CASSDPGGFSASNEQFF
-	TRBJ2-7	-	TRBV27	TGTGCCAGCAGTTTTGGAGGGTCCTACGAGCAGTACTTC	CASSFGGSYEQYF
-	TRBJ2-5	-	TRBV12-2	TGTGCAAGTCGCAAAGGGGCACTAGCGGGCATTCAAGAGACCCAGTACTTC	CASRKGALAGIQETQYF
-	TRBJ1-1	TRBD1	TRBV10-3	TGTGCCATCAGTGGGACAGGGGGCTCCACTGAAGCTTTCTTT	CAISGTGGSTEAFF
-	TRBJ2-3	TRBD2	TRBV9	TGTGCCAGCAGCGTAGCCCTAGCGGGAGGGACAGGTACGCAGTATTTT	CASSVALAGGTGTQYF
-	TRBJ2-3	-	TRBV7-2	TGTGCCAGCGGCTTAGGGGGTACAACGGGAGTTACGCAGTATTTT	CASGLGGTTGVTQYF
once	TRBJ2-5	-	TRBV5-1	TGCGCCAGCAGCCCTGAGCTCAGCGGGGAGACCCAGTACTTC	CASSPELSGETQYF
-	TRBJ1-1	TRBD1	TRBV2	TGTGCCAGCAGTTCGACAGGGGCCACTGAAGCTTTCTTT	CASSSTGATEAFF
-	TRBJ2-2	TRBD1	TRBV27	TGTGCCAGCAGTTTTATTGGGGCAGGGGGTTCCGGGGAGCTGTTTTTT	CASSFIGAGGSGELFF
-	TRBJ2-7	TRBD1	TRBV28	TGTGCCAGCAGTTCGCCTCGACAGGGACACTACGAGCAGTACTTC	CASSSPRQGHYEQYF
once	TRBJ2-7	-	TRBV6-5	TGTGCCAGCAGTTACAGCAGGGTCTTCCCCGAGCAGTACTTC	CASSYSRVFPEQYF
-	TRBJ2-7	-	TRBV9	TGTGCCAGCAGCCCCCCGGGTCTAGTGCGGGGAGAGCAGTACTTC	CASSPPGLVRGEQYF
-	TRBJ2-7	TRBD2	TRBV28	TGTGCCAGCAGTTTGGCTAGCGGGAGGTATTACGAGCAGTACTTC	CASSLASGRYYEQYF
-	TRBJ2-2	-	TRBV9	TGTGCCAGCAGCGTAGAGGGGTCTGGGGAGCTGTTTTTT	CASSVEGSGELFF
-	TRBJ2-7	-	TRBV29-1	TGCAGCGTGTCTCCGGGACAAAGCTCCTACGAGCAGTACTTC	CSVSPGQSSYEQYF
-	TRBJ1-4	TRBD1	TRBV7-2	TGTGCCAGCAGCTTAAGGACAGGAGCTCCCTATGAAAAACTGTTTTTT	CASSLRTGAPYEKLFF
-	TRBJ2-5	TRBD1	TRBV28	TGTGCCAGCAGTTTAGGAACAGGGGGCGAGACCCAGTACTTC	CASSLGTGGETQYF
-	TRBJ2-7	TRBD2	TRBV5-1	TGCGCCAGCAGCTTGGACGGGAGGGCCCTCTACGAGCAGTACTTC	CASSLDGRALYEQYF